This passage covers 6 T cell receptor beta chains from one sample sequenced in a study of a mutant IDH1 vaccine in newly diagnosed glioma. Antigens of these TCRs are unknown. Time point here: week 23, last vaccination. The study gave 300 ug of mutant IDH1 20-mer peptide per vaccine dose, with topical imiquimod. TCRdb's table, derived via immunoSEQ multiplex PCR, lists solely in-frame clones and lacks some. The repertoire holds 30,000 to 40,000 clones, with about four fifths as singletons. The specimen comprised PBMCs, sampled from a glioma patient whose treatment included an IDH1 peptide vaccine. The origin of the receptors is a man aged 35 to 55 with glioma.

The chain is built from TRBV30 and TRBJ1-1; D not resolved. The CDR3 runs to 13 residues. From germline, CDR1 is GTSNPN and CDR2 SVGIG (reference sequence). The DNA of the CDR3 is TGTGCACAAAGCGACGGTCGGAACACTGAAGCTTTCTTT. This gives the protein CAQSDGRNTEAFF. The full variable domain, rest sourced from reference TRBV30 and TRBJ1-1, is SQTIHQWPATLVQPVGSPLSLECTVEGTSNPNLYWYRQAAGRGLQLLFYSVGIGQISSEVPQNLSASRPQDRQFILSSKKLLLSDSGFYLCAQSDGRNTEAFFGQGTRLTVV.

V usage is TRBV28 and J usage is TRBJ2-7; 7 positions match TRBD2. Germline values: CDR1 MDHEN, CDR2 SYDVKM. The CDR3 spans 15 residues. The V gene end was trimmed by 6 bases and the J gene end by 7 bases; junction bases not matched to a gene: 15. CDR3 DNA sequence: TGTGCCAGCAGGGAGTCTTCGGGACTACTCGGGGAGCAGTACTTC. Its protein is CASRESSGLLGEQYF.

The chain couples TRBV5-1 to TRBJ2-3, with D possibly matching TRBD2 (5 bases). Trimming pared 4 bases from V and 1 base from J, leaving 13 bases between. Germline CDR1 SGHRS, CDR2 YFSETQ. The CDR3 contains 15 residues. The CDR3: CASSPLLVGTDTQYF. CDR3 DNA: TGCGCCAGCAGCCCCCTACTAGTAGGCACAGATACGCAGTATTTT. The variable domain in full, completed from reference TRBV5-1 and TRBJ2-3, reads KAGVTQTPRYLIKTRGQQVTLSCSPISGHRSVSWYQQTPGQGLQFLFEYFSETQRNKGNFPGRFSGRQFSNSRSEMNVSTLELGDSALYLCASSPLLVGTDTQYFGPGTRLTVL.

J is TRBJ1-2 and V is TRBV14; tentatively, D is TRBD1 (6 bases). Germline CDR1 reads SGHDN; CDR2 reads FVKESK. The CDR3 is 14 amino acids. Trimming removed 3 bases from V and 4 bases from J, with 12 bases in between. CDR3 region: CASSQGGNLYGYTF. CDR3 DNA sequence: TGTGCCAGCAGCCAGGGGGGCAACCTCTATGGCTACACCTTC. The full variable domain, with the rest looked up from reference TRBV14 and TRBJ1-2, is EAGVTQFPSHSVIEKGQTVTLRCDPISGHDNLYWYRRVMGKEIKFLLHFVKESKQDESGMPNNRFLAERTGGTYSTLKVQPAELEDSGVYFCASSQGGNLYGYTFGSGTRLTVV.

J is TRBJ2-7 and V is TRBV4-1; D may be TRBD1 (6 bases). CDR1 and CDR2 from the germline V gene are MGHRA and YSYEKL. The V gene lost 0 bases and the J gene lost 0 bases, with 9 bases spanning the gap. The CDR3 spans 15 residues. CDR3: CASSQDRTVSYEQYF. The CDR3 DNA reads TGCGCCAGCAGCCAAGATCGGACAGTCTCCTACGAGCAGTACTTC.

This chain uses TRBV5-8 with TRBJ2-5; 8 positions agree with TRBD2. Germline CDR1 reads SGHTS; CDR2 reads YDEGEE. V lost 0 bases, J lost 8 bases, and 6 bases stayed unmatched. The CDR3 loop spans 14 amino acids. DNA of the CDR3: TGTGCCAGCAGCTTGGTCGCGGGACTAGGAACCCAGTACTTC. This encodes CASSLVAGLGTQYF.